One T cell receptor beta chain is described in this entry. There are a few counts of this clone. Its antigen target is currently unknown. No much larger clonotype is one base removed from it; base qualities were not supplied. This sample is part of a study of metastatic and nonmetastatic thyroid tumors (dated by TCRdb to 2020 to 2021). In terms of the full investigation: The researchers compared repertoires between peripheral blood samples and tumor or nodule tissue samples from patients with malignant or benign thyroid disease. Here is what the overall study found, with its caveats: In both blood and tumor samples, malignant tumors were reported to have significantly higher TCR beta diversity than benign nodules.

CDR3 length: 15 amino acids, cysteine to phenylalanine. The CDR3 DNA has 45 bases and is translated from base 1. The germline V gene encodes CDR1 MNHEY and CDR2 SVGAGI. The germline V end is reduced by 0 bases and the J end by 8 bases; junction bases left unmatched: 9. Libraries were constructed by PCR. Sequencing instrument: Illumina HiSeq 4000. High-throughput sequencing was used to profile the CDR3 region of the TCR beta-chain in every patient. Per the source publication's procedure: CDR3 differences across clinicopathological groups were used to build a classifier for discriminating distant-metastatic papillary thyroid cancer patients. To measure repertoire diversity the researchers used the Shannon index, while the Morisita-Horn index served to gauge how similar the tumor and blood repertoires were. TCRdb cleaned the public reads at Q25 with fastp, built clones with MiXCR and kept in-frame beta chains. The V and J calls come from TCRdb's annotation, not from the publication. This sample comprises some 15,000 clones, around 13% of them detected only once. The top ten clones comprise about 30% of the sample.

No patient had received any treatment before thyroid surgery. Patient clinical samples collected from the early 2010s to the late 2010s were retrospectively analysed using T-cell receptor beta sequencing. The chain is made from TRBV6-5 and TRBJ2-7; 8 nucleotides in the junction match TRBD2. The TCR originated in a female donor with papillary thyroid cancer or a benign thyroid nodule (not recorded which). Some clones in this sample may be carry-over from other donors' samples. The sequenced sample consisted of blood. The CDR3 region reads CASSYSGAAGGQQYF. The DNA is TGTGCCAGCAGTTACTCAGGGGCGGCGGGAGGCCAGCAGTACTTC.